The rows below give T cell receptor beta chains drawn from one sample of a study of blood T cell repertoires in COVID-19. The table came from immunoSEQ multiplex PCR; TCRdb's copy has only in-frame clones and leaves some out. The table lists roughly 250,000 clones, about 93% of them singletons. The specimen was PBMCs or T cells enriched from blood (not recorded which). These receptors were collected from a woman aged 18-35 years who had recovered from COVID-19. The CDR3 runs from the conserved cysteine through the conserved F or W. Each record gives: J gene, clone size, CDR3 length, D gene, V gene, CDR3 DNA, CDR3 protein. A D gene is named only where the DNA matches it firmly. Part of the rows lack a size; the others show once, few, many or a class for expanded clones.

TRBJ2-5,.,14,TRBD1,TRBV6-5,TGTGCCAGCAGTTACGGGACAGCTCGCGAGACCCAGTACTTC,CASSYGTARETQYF
TRBJ1-1,.,15,TRBD1,TRBV10-1,TGCGCCAGCAGTGAGAGACAGGGGGCCATCCGGGGAGCTTTCTTT,CASSERQGAIRGAFF
TRBJ2-7,.,15,TRBD1,TRBV27,TGTGCCAGCAGTTTAAGGGGACAGGGGCGATCCGAGCAGTACTTC,CASSLRGQGRSEQYF
TRBJ2-7,.,14,.,TRBV11-2,TGTGCCAGCAGCCCCAAGGGGGTCCCCTACGAGCAGTACTTC,CASSPKGVPYEQYF
TRBJ2-7,.,18,TRBD2,TRBV13,TGTGCCAGCAGCTCCCGGCGAGGGACTAGCGGGAGGTCCGGGGAGCAGTACTTC,CASSSRRGTSGRSGEQYF
TRBJ2-2,once,14,.,TRBV5-4,TGTGCCAGCGTTAGCGATACTCCCACCGGGGAGCTGTTTTTT,CASVSDTPTGELFF
TRBJ2-7,.,15,TRBD2,TRBV3-1/TRBV3-2,TGTGCCAGCAGCCAAGATGTCAGCGGGAGGTACGAGCAGTACTTC,CASSQDVSGRYEQYF
TRBJ2-1,.,16,.,TRBV10-1,TGCGCCAGCAGTGAGACTTGGGGCCCTGCGGGGAATGAGCAGTTCTTC,CASSETWGPAGNEQFF
TRBJ1-2,.,16,TRBD1,TRBV5-1,TGCGCCAGCAGCTTGGGGCCTCGGACAGGGGGAGATGGCTACACCTTC,CASSLGPRTGGDGYTF
TRBJ1-1,.,16,TRBD1,TRBV5-4,TGTGCCAGCAGCTCGACCGGACAGGGCCTTTATACTGAAGCTTTCTTT,CASSSTGQGLYTEAFF
TRBJ2-1,.,16,TRBD2,TRBV13,TGTGCCAGCAGCTCCCGCTATCTAGCGGGGCTAAATGAGCAGTTCTTC,CASSSRYLAGLNEQFF
TRBJ1-5,.,15,.,TRBV19,TGTGCCAGTAGTATTAATAATTATCGAGGTCAGCCCCAGCATTTT,CASSINNYRGQPQHF
TRBJ1-5,.,15,TRBD1,TRBV19,TGTGCCAGTACCTCAGGGGGCTCGAGCAATCAGCCCCAGCATTTT,CASTSGGSSNQPQHF
TRBJ2-4,once,12,.,TRBV29-1,TGCAGCGTACAGGGACGGGGAAACATTCAGTACTTC,CSVQGRGNIQYF
TRBJ2-2,.,17,TRBD2,TRBV20-1,TGCAGTGCTAGTTCCCCGGGCGGGAGCCCGAACACCGGGGAGCTGTTTTTT,CSASSPGGSPNTGELFF
TRBJ1-2,.,15,TRBD1,TRBV9,TGTGCCAGCAGTGAAGACAGGGGGCTCGACTATGGCTACACCTTC,CASSEDRGLDYGYTF
TRBJ1-4,.,15,.,TRBV2,TGTGCCAGCAGTGTCGGGGGGGGACCTAATGAAAAACTGTTTTTT,CASSVGGGPNEKLFF
TRBJ2-2,.,15,TRBD1,TRBV7-8,TGTGCCAGCAGTCACTCGACAGGGGTGAGCGGGGAGCTGTTTTTT,CASSHSTGVSGELFF
TRBJ2-2,few,15,.,TRBV7-9,TGTGCCAGCAGCTTTTCGACAGGGAACACCGGGGAGCTGTTTTTT,CASSFSTGNTGELFF
TRBJ1-2,.,17,.,TRBV5-6,TGTGCCAGCAGCTTGGTCCGACAGGCGCCCCTTCGAGCCCGCTACACCTTC,CASSLVRQAPLRARYTF
TRBJ2-3,.,15,TRBD2,TRBV19,TGTGCCAGTAGTATTCTAGCGGGAGGATGGGATACGCAGTATTTT,CASSILAGGWDTQYF
TRBJ1-2,.,14,TRBD1,TRBV5-4,TGTGCCAGCAGCCCGGGGACAGGGAAAAGCGGCTACACCTTC,CASSPGTGKSGYTF
TRBJ1-1,.,13,.,TRBV6-1,TGTGCCAGCAGTGAAAAAACAGGAACAAAAGCTTTCTTT,CASSEKTGTKAFF